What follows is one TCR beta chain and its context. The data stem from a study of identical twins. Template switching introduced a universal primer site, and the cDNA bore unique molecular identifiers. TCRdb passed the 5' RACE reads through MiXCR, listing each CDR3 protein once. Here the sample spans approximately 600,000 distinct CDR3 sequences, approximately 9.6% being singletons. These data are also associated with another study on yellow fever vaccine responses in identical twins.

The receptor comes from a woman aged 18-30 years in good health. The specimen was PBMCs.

CDR3 amino acids: CASSVRASGGVGLDTQYF. CDR3 coding DNA: TGTGCCAGCAGCGTTCGGGCTAGCGGGGGGGTAGGGTTAGATACGCAGTATTTT. This chain connects TRBV9 to TRBJ2-3, with 12 nucleotides matching TRBD2. V was pared by 2 bases and J by 5 bases, with 12 bases of the junction left unmatched. CDR3 length: 18 residues. The germline CDR1 and CDR2 sequences are SGDLS and YYNGEE.